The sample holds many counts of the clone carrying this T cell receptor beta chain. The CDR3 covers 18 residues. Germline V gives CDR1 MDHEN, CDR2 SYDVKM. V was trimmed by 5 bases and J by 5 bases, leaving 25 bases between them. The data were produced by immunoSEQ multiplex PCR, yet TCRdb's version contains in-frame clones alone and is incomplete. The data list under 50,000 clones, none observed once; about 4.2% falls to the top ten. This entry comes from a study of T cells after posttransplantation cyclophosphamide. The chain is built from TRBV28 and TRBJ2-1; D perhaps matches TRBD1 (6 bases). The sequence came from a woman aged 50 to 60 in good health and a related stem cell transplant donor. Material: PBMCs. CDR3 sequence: CASSKWGLREYGHNEQFF. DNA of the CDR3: TGTGCCAGCAGTAAATGGGGGCTCAGGGAGTATGGTCACAATGAGCAGTTCTTC.